This record concerns one T cell receptor (beta chain) sequence. This receptor's antigen is unknown. No qualities accompany the bases; no much larger clone lies one base away. TCRbeta CDR3 regions were amplified from genomic DNA by means of the immunoSEQ Assay, a bias-controlled multiplex PCR. As for the authors' bioinformatics: The number of nucleated cells in each sample was estimated from the amplification of reference gene primers within the assay. Sequence reads were collapsed and filtered to measure the absolute abundance of every unique TCRbeta CDR3 rearrangement. For each sample, productive Simpson clonality was calculated by taking the square root of Simpson's diversity index across productive rearrangements. As stored in TCRdb, this immuneACCESS dataset retains in-frame rearrangements with V and J assigned. A fraction of the clones does not appear; measured against another copy, unresolved V genes explain less than half of the discrepancy, and the remainder lacks a known reason. V and J calls and clone size are given by that table; D and trimming were obtained from the DNA. The sample table holds some 190,000 clones, of which approximately 81% were seen once. The ten most abundant clones make up 20% of the sample.

The data were obtained in a study of blood T cell repertoires in COVID-19 (dated by TCRdb to 2019 to 2021). Study-wide context: The collaborator samples originated in the United States, Italy and Spain and spanned the acute and convalescent phases of COVID-19. The prospective study material was composed of cDNA or gDNA derived from T cells, B-cell-depleted T cells, or PBMCs. Subjects who had been exposed to COVID-19, were actively infected with it, or had recovered from it provided the deeply sampled blood TCRbeta repertoires that made up the dataset. A freely available public database, intended as a resource for researchers studying the immune response to SARS-CoV-2, is where the repertoires were released. The samples were drawn from the first 160 participants of the ongoing ImmuneRACE study and from some 1,300 subjects provided by 6 global collaborators. Sample metadata almost always included a de-identified subject ID, COVID-19 status, age in years and sex. Where available, HLA class I and class II types were obtained from metadata supplied by the sample provider rather than from assay-based typing. The investigation overall reported the following: How much clinical and demographic metadata was included differed by source and by participant, and the metadata was provided uncurated.

Collaborating institutions collected whole blood in K2EDTA tubes following their own protocols. For TCRbeta analysis, collaborator samples were shipped as frozen whole blood, as isolated PBMCs, or as DNA extracted from either sample type. After removal of 2 bases from V and 4 bases from J, the junction retains 14 bases not matched to a gene. As encoded in the germline V gene (reference sequence), CDR1 is SEHNR while CDR2 is FQNEAQ. Taken from cysteine to phenylalanine, the CDR3 has 18 residues. The read is trimmed to its CDR3 DNA, 54 bases read in frame from base 1. The receptor chain draws on TRBV7-9 and TRBJ2-3, with 8 bases aligning to TRBD1. Sequencing was done on a sample of peripheral blood. The clonotype comes from a human donor in a cohort sampled during active COVID-19. The CDR3 sequence is CASSLSSLSTGGADTQYF. The sequenced DNA is TGTGCCAGCAGCTTAAGTTCCTTGAGCACAGGGGGAGCAGATACGCAGTATTTT.